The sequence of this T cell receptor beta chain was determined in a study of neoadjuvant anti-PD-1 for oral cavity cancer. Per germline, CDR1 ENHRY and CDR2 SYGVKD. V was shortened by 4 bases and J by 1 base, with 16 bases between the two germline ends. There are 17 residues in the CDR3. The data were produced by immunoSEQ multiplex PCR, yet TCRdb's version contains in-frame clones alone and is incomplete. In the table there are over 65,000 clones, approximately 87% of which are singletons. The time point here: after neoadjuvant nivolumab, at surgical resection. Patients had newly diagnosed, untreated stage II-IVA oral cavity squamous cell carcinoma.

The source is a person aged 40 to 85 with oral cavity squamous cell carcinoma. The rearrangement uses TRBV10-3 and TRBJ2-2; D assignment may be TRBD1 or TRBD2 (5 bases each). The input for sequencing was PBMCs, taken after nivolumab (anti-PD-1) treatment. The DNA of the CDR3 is TGTGCCATCAGTGTACTAGGGGCGGGTCTGAACACCGGGGAGCTGTTTTTT. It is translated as CAISVLGAGLNTGELFF.